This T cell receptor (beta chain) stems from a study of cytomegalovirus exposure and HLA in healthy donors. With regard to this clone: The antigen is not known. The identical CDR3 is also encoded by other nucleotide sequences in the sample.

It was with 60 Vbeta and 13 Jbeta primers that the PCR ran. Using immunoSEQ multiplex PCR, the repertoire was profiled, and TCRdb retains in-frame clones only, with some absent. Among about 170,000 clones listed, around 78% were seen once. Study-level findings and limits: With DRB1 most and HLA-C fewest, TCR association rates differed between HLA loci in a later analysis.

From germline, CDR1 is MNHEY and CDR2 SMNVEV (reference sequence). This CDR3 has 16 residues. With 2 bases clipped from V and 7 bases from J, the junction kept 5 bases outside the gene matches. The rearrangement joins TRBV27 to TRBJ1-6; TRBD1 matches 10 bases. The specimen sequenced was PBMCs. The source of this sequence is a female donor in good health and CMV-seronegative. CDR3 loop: CASSLGTGATNSPLHF. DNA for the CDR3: TGTGCCAGCAGTTTAGGGACAGGGGCCACAAATTCACCCCTCCACTTT.